There are a few counts of the clone carrying this T cell receptor (beta chain). The data belong to a study of T cells in Graves' hyperthyroidism and ophthalmopathy. The CDR3 contains 15 residues. Looked up from germline, CDR1 is MNHEY and CDR2 is SMNVEV (reference sequence). The ends were cut back, 10 bases at V and 5 bases at J, with 22 bases in the middle. The TCR beta CDR3 regions underwent amplification using RNA transcripts as the source. A set of HTBI primers served as the primers for a first-round RT-PCR of the TCR CDR3. TCRdb re-called the multiplex PCR reads through MiXCR, storing one row per CDR3 protein. The sample yields under 400,000 distinct CDR3 sequences, around 17% seen once.

The receptor's source is a man between 25 and 39 years old with Graves' hyperthyroidism. The specimen was blood. The chain has TRBV27 and TRBJ2-3, with no clear D. CDR3 sequence (DNA): TGTGCCACCTCGCTTTTTTCTGCGAATGGAGATACGCAGTATTTT. Translated, it gives CATSLFSANGDTQYF.